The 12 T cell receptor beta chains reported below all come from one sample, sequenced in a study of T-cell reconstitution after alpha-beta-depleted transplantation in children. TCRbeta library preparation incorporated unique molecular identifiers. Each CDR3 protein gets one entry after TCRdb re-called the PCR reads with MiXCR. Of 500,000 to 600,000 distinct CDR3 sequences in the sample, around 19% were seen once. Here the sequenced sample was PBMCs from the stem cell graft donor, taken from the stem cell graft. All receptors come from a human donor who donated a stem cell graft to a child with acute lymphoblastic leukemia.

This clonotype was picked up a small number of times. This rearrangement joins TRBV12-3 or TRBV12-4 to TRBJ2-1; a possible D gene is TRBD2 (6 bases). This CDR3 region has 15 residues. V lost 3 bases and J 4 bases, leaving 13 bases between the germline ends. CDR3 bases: TGTGCCAGCAGTTTTAAGACTAGTGGGTACAATGAGCAGTTCTTC. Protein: CASSFKTSGYNEQFF.

DNA for the CDR3: TGTGCCAGCAGCGCGCCCAAAACAGGGGGCCATGGCTACACCTTC. Translation gives CASSAPKTGGHGYTF. The chain carries TRBV7-9 and TRBJ1-2, with 9 bases identical to TRBD1. Germline assignment: CDR1 SEHNR and CDR2 FQNEAQ (reference sequence). The V gene end was trimmed by 5 bases and the J gene end by 6 bases; junction bases not matched to a gene: 10. The CDR3 loop spans 15 amino acids.

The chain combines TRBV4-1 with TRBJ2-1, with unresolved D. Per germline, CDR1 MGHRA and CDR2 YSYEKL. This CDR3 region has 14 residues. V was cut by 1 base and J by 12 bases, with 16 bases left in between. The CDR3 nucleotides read TGCGCCAGCAGCCAAGGGATTCTGCCCCGCGGGCAGTTCTTC. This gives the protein CASSQGILPRGQFF.

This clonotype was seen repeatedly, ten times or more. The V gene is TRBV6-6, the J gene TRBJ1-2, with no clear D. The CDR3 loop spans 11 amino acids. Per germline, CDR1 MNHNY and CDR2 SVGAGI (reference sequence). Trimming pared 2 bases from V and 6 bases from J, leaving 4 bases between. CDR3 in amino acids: CASSYVDGYTF. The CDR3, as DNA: TGTGCCAGCAGTTACGTAGATGGCTACACCTTC.

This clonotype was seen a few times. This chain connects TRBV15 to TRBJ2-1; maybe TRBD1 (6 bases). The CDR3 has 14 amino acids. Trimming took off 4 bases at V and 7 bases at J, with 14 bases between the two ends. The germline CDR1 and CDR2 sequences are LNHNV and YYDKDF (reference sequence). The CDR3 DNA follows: TGTGCCACCAGCACCCCTCCGAGGGGGAATGAGCAGTTCTTC. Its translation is CATSTPPRGNEQFF.

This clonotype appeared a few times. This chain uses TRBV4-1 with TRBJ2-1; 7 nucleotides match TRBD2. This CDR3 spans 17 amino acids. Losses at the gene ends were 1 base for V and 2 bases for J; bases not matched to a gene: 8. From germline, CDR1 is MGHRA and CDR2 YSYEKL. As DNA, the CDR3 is TGCGCCAGCAGCCAAGGCCCGGGACTATCCACCTACAATGAGCAGTTCTTC. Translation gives CASSQGPGLSTYNEQFF.

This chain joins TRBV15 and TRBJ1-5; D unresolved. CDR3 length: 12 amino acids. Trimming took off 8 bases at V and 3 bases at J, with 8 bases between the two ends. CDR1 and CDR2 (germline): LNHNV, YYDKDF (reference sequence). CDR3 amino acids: CATGWINQPQHF. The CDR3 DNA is TGTGCCACCGGGTGGATCAATCAGCCCCAGCATTTT.

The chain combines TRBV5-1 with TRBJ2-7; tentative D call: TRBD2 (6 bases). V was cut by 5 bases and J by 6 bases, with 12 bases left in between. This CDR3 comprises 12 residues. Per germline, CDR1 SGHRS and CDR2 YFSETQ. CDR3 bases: TGCGCCAGCAGTGTGGACTACGGCGAGCAGTACTTC. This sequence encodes CASSVDYGEQYF.

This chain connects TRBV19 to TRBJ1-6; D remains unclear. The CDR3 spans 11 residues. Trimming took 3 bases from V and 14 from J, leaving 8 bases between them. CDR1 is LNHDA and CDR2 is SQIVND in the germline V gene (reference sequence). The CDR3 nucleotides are TGTGCCAGTAGTATGGGTACGGCCCTCCACTTT. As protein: CASSMGTALHF.

The CDR3 here is CASSPRTGEGGPNTQYF. In nucleotides, the CDR3 is TGTGCCAGCTCACCAAGGACGGGAGAGGGGGGTCCGAATACGCAGTATTTT. The rearrangement uses TRBV18 and TRBJ2-3; D assignment may be TRBD1 or TRBD2 (6 bases each). Trimming left V 2 bases short and J 7 bases short, with 22 bases between. This CDR3 is built from 17 residues. Looked up from germline, CDR1 is KGHSH and CDR2 is LQKENI.

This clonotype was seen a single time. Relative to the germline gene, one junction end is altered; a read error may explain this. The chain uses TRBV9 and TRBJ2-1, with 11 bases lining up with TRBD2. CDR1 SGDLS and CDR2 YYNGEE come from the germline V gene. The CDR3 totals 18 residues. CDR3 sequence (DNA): TGTGCCAGCACCGTAGCTACGACTAGCGGGACCCTCTACAATGAGCAGTTCTTC. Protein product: CASTVATTSGTLYNEQFF.

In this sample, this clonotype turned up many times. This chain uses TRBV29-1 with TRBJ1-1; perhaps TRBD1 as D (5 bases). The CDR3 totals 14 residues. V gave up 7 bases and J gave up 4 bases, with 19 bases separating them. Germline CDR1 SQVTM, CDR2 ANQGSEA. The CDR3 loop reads CSAATGFYSTEAFF. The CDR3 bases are TGCAGCGCCGCCACAGGATTCTACTCCACTGAAGCTTTCTTT.